Listed here are 27 T cell receptor beta chains from one sample, sequenced in a study of CD8 T cells in Susac syndrome. Random hexamers were used to reverse transcribe an amount of roughly 0.5 to 1 ug RNA. TCRdb used MiXCR to reprocess the immunoSEQ multiplex PCR reads, holding one entry per CDR3 protein. The sample lists approximately 280,000 distinct CDR3 sequences, around 83% occurring once. The sequencing input was CD8+ T cells from PBMCs. These receptors were obtained from a human donor with multiple sclerosis.

The J gene is TRBJ1-5, the V gene TRBV2, with 8 bases aligning to TRBD1. The CDR3 runs 15 residues. Trimming took 6 bases from V and 0 from J; bases not matched to a gene: 4. Germline V gene data show CDR1 as SNHLY and CDR2 as FYNNEI. CDR3 sequence reads: CASSLGQVSNQPQHF. The CDR3 nucleotides read TGTGCCAGCAGCCTGGGACAGGTTAGCAATCAGCCCCAGCATTTT.

The rearrangement joins TRBV9 to TRBJ2-1; D is ambiguous. V was cut by 3 bases and J by 8 bases, with 6 bases left in between. Germline V gene data show CDR1 as SGDLS and CDR2 as YYNGEE. This CDR3 is built from 11 residues. The CDR3 DNA is TGTGCCAGCAGCGGAAGCTATGAGCAGTTCTTC. Protein product: CASSGSYEQFF.

The CDR3 sequence: CASSATSGIHEQYF. The CDR3 DNA sequence: TGTGCCAGCAGCGCGACTAGCGGGATCCACGAGCAGTACTTC. The gene calls are TRBV7-9 and TRBJ2-7, with 11 bases fitting TRBD2. Germline CDR1 SEHNR, CDR2 FQNEAQ (reference sequence). The ends lost 5 bases at V and 5 bases at J; junction bases unmatched: 5. The CDR3 covers 14 residues.

The chain couples TRBV2 to TRBJ2-7; TRBD2 matches 9 bases. J gave up 6 bases and V 2 bases, and 5 bases lay outside the gene matches. Germline V gene lookup returns CDR1 SNHLY and CDR2 FYNNEI. The CDR3 loop spans 14 amino acids. The CDR3 DNA sequence: TGTGCCAGCAGTGAAATGGGGACTAGCCTCGAGCAGTACTTC. Translated, it gives CASSEMGTSLEQYF.

The chain joins TRBV20-1 to TRBJ2-2; D gene unclear. Germline CDR1 DFQATT, CDR2 SNEGSKA (reference sequence). The V end lost 2 bases, the J end lost 3 bases, and 16 bases lay between the germline ends. This CDR3 has 16 amino acids. CDR3 region: CSARRVGPRDTGELFF. For the CDR3, the DNA is TGCAGTGCTAGACGGGTCGGCCCTCGGGACACCGGGGAGCTGTTTTTT.

This chain joins TRBV7-9 and TRBJ1-2; D might be TRBD1 (5 bases). The CDR3 is 16 amino acids. V was clipped by 4 bases and J by 3 bases, with 18 bases between them. Germline V gene lookup returns CDR1 SEHNR and CDR2 FQNEAQ (reference sequence). The CDR3 region is CASSSVGTRADYGYTF. CDR3 coding DNA: TGTGCCAGCAGCTCTGTCGGGACTAGGGCAGACTATGGCTACACCTTC.

Comments on this clonotype: One junction end does not reproduce the germline sequence, and a read error may be involved. The V gene is TRBV30, the J gene TRBJ2-1, with a possible D match to TRBD2 (5 bases). The germline gives CDR1 GTSNPN, CDR2 SVGIG (reference sequence). The CDR3 length is 12 residues. CDR3 in amino acids: CAWSGSYNEQFF. Here the CDR3 DNA reads TGCGCCTGGAGCGGCTCCTACAATGAGCAGTTCTTC.

Only one count was recorded for this clonotype. The genes are TRBV19 and TRBJ2-1; a possible D gene is TRBD2 (6 bases). The length of the CDR3 is 15 residues. Germline V lookup: CDR1 LNHDA, CDR2 SQIVND (reference sequence). Trimming removed 6 bases at V and 2 bases at J, with 14 bases between. The CDR3 sequence: CASRSLAGPYNEQFF. The CDR3 nucleotides read TGTGCCAGTAGATCACTAGCTGGTCCCTACAATGAGCAGTTCTTC. The complete variable domain, with remaining parts taken from reference TRBV19 and TRBJ2-1, reads DGGITQSPKYLFRKEGQNVTLSCEQNLNHDAMYWYRQDPGQGLRLIYYSQIVNDFQKGDIAEGYSVSREKKESFPLTVTSAQKNPTAFYLCASRSLAGPYNEQFFGPGTRLTVL.

CDR3 region: CASSQGGTSVMDQFF. The CDR3 region has the DNA TGCGCCAGCAGCCAAGGGGGGACTAGCGTGATGGATCAGTTCTTC. V and J are TRBV4-1 and TRBJ2-1, with 10 bases that match TRBD2. Germline CDR1 reads MGHRA; CDR2 reads YSYEKL. This CDR3 has 15 amino acids. The ends lost 1 base at V and 13 bases at J; junction bases unmatched: 10.

This chain uses TRBV7-2 with TRBJ2-2; D gene unclear. V dropped 8 bases and J dropped 1 base, with 8 bases sitting between them. Germline V CDR1 and CDR2: SGHTA, FQGNSA. CDR3 length: 13 amino acids. The CDR3 is CASPLQNTGELFF. CDR3 nucleotides: TGTGCCAGCCCCTTACAGAACACCGGGGAGCTGTTTTTT. Full variable domain (outside the CDR3, taken from reference TRBV7-2 and TRBJ2-2): GAGVSQSPSNKVTEKGKDVELRCDPISGHTALYWYRQSLGQGLEFLIYFQGNSAPDKSGLPSDRFSAERTGGSVSTLTIQRTQQEDSAVYLCASPLQNTGELFFGEGSRLTVL.

V gene TRBV12-3 or TRBV12-4 combines with J gene TRBJ2-7; D ambiguous. This CDR3 has 14 residues. V gave up 3 bases and J gave up 0 bases, with 9 bases separating them. CDR3 protein: CASSLADSSYEQYF. The DNA for the CDR3 is TGTGCCAGCAGTTTGGCGGATAGCTCCTACGAGCAGTACTTC.

V is TRBV12-3 or TRBV12-4 and J is TRBJ2-1; 7 nucleotides agree with TRBD2. V was pared by 10 bases and J by 6 bases, with 15 bases of the junction left unmatched. The CDR3 is 15 residues long. CDR3 amino acids: CATAPPTSRPNEQFF. The CDR3, as DNA: TGTGCCACCGCCCCCCCGACTAGCCGTCCCAATGAGCAGTTCTTC.

The rearrangement links TRBV27 to TRBJ1-1; perhaps TRBD1 as D (5 bases). This CDR3 spans 14 amino acids. Trimming took off 6 bases at V and 1 base at J, with 12 bases between the two ends. From germline, CDR1 is MNHEY and CDR2 SMNVEV (reference sequence). As DNA, the CDR3 is TGTGCCAGCAGACTACGGGGGGGGAACACTGAAGCTTTCTTT. This encodes CASRLRGGNTEAFF.

This clonotype occurred a few times. The chain is built from TRBV18 and TRBJ2-7; D remains unclear. The V and J ends lost 0 bases and 3 bases respectively, with 3 bases between them. CDR3 length equals 12 residues. Germline-derived CDR1 and CDR2 are KGHSH and LQKENI. Here the CDR3 reads CASSPPHYEQYF. For the CDR3, the DNA is TGTGCCAGCTCACCACCTCACTACGAGCAGTACTTC.

The chain combines TRBV11-2 with TRBJ2-1, with 12 positions matching TRBD2. Germline V CDR1 and CDR2: SGHAT, FQNNGV. Losses at the gene ends were 1 base for V and 7 bases for J; bases not matched to a gene: 14. There are 19 residues in the CDR3. CDR3 bases: TGTGCCAGCAGCTTAGCCGCTAGCGGGAGGGCAGACAAAGGGAATGAGCAGTTCTTC. Translation: CASSLAASGRADKGNEQFF.

The chain uses TRBV29-1 and TRBJ2-7; no clear D. Germline V gene data show CDR1 as SQVTM and CDR2 as ANQGSEA. This CDR3 spans 15 amino acids. V was clipped by 4 bases and J by 2 bases, with 18 bases between them. CDR3 coding DNA: TGCAGCGTTGGCCCCCCGCACGGCATGACCTACGAGCAGTACTTC. Residues: CSVGPPHGMTYEQYF.

The gene calls are TRBV7-9 and TRBJ1-2; D gene uncertain. Germline-derived CDR1 and CDR2 are SEHNR and FQNEAQ (reference sequence). V was clipped by 1 base and J by 8 bases, with 8 bases between them. This CDR3 has 12 amino acids. The CDR3 DNA reads as TGTGCCAGCAGCTTAGGTGGTCGCGGCTACACCTTC. It is translated as CASSLGGRGYTF.

This clonotype has a handful of counts. V gene TRBV7-3 combines with J gene TRBJ2-3; 13 bases align to TRBD2. The ends lost 5 bases at V and 4 bases at J; junction bases unmatched: 6. Looked up from germline, CDR1 is SGHTA and CDR2 is FQGTGA. The CDR3 loop spans 16 amino acids. The chain's CDR3 is CASSPRGLAGADTQYF. The CDR3 DNA sequence: TGTGCCAGCAGCCCCCGAGGACTAGCGGGAGCAGATACGCAGTATTTT.

The chain combines TRBV30 with TRBJ2-1; D is unclear. The V and J ends lost 2 bases and 7 bases respectively, with 6 bases between them. Germline loops: CDR1 GTSNPN, CDR2 SVGIG (reference sequence). The CDR3 has 11 amino acids. CDR3 region: CAWSWDNEQFF. The CDR3 DNA reads TGTGCCTGGAGTTGGGATAATGAGCAGTTCTTC.

V gene TRBV27 combines with J gene TRBJ2-1; TRBD2 matches at 7 bases. V was pared by 3 bases and J by 10 bases, with 12 bases of the junction left unmatched. This CDR3 is built from 15 residues. In germline, CDR1 is MNHEY, CDR2 SMNVEV (reference sequence). The CDR3 bases are TGTGCCAGCAGTTTTTCGCAGGGAGGGCGCGGGGAGCAGTTCTTC. Amino acid sequence: CASSFSQGGRGEQFF.

The chain recombines TRBV30 with TRBJ1-1; D might be TRBD1 (6 bases). The CDR3 is 16 amino acids. Germline V CDR1 and CDR2: GTSNPN, SVGIG (reference sequence). With 2 bases removed from V and 2 bases from J, the gap between germline ends came to 18 bases. The CDR3 protein is CAWSPTPETGNTEAFF. Here the CDR3 DNA reads TGTGCCTGGAGTCCCACCCCCGAGACAGGTAACACTGAAGCTTTCTTT. The full variable domain, rest sourced from reference TRBV30 and TRBJ1-1, is SQTIHQWPATLVQPVGSPLSLECTVEGTSNPNLYWYRQAAGRGLQLLFYSVGIGQISSEVPQNLSASRPQDRQFILSSKKLLLSDSGFYLCAWSPTPETGNTEAFFGQGTRLTVV.

This chain uses TRBV15 with TRBJ2-2, with D possibly being TRBD1 (5 bases). V lost 8 bases to trimming and J lost 1 base, with 8 bases between them. The CDR3 totals 13 residues. CDR1 is LNHNV and CDR2 is YYDKDF in the germline V gene (reference sequence). The chain's CDR3 is CATETENTGELFF. As DNA, the CDR3 is TGTGCCACCGAGACAGAGAACACCGGGGAGCTGTTTTTT.

The chain has TRBV28 and TRBJ1-6; D remains unclear. CDR1 is MDHEN and CDR2 is SYDVKM in the germline V gene. The CDR3 sequence is 14 residues long. Trimming removed 2 bases at V and 10 bases at J, with 12 bases between. CDR3 region: CASSLPGSNSPLHF. In DNA, the CDR3 is TGTGCCAGCAGTTTACCGGGTTCAAACTCACCCCTCCACTTT.

The chain has TRBV2 and TRBJ2-1; the D is unclear. The CDR3 extends over 13 amino acids. Trimming took off 4 bases at V and 9 bases at J, with 13 bases between the two ends. Germline-derived CDR1 and CDR2 are SNHLY and FYNNEI. The CDR3 region is CASSVISLREQFF. CDR3 DNA: TGTGCCAGCAGTGTCATATCTTTGCGTGAGCAGTTCTTC. Complete variable domain (other parts from reference TRBV2 and TRBJ2-1): EPEVTQTPSHQVTQMGQEVILRCVPISNHLYFYWYRQILGQKVEFLVSFYNNEISEKSEIFDDQFSVERPDGSNFTLKIRSTKLEDSAMYFCASSVISLREQFFGPGTRLTVL.

The CDR3 loop is CASSGNRDLAFF. The DNA for the CDR3 is TGTGCCAGCAGCGGAAACCGGGACTTAGCTTTCTTT. The chain links TRBV5-6 to TRBJ1-1, with a possible D match to TRBD1 (5 bases). Trimming took off 4 bases at V and 10 bases at J, with 14 bases between the two ends. The CDR3 contains 12 residues. Per the germline V gene, CDR1 is SGHDT and CDR2 is YYEEEE.

The chain carries TRBV5-1 and TRBJ2-3, with D uncertain. The CDR3 has 14 residues. V lost 1 base and J lost 2, with 8 bases in between. Germline V lookup: CDR1 SGHRS, CDR2 YFSETQ. Written as DNA, the CDR3 is TGCGCCAGCAGCTTGAGAAGGAACACAGATACGCAGTATTTT. This gives the protein CASSLRRNTDTQYF.

V gene TRBV30 combines with J gene TRBJ1-1; 10 nucleotides align to TRBD1. Unmatched junction bases numbered 5, after V lost 8 bases and J lost 5 bases. The CDR3 is made up of 12 amino acids. The germline gives CDR1 GTSNPN, CDR2 SVGIG (reference sequence). The CDR3 region is CAGDRGGTEAFF. The DNA for the CDR3 is TGTGCCGGGGACAGGGGCGGGACTGAAGCTTTCTTT.